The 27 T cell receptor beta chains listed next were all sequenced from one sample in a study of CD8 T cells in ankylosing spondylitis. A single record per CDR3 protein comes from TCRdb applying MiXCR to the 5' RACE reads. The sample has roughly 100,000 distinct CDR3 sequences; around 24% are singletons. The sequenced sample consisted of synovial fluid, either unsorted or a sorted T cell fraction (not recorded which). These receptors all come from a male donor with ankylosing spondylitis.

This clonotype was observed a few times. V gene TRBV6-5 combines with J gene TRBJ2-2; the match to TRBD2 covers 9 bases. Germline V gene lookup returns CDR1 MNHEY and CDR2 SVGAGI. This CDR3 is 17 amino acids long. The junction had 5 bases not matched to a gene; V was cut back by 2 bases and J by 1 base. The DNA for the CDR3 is TGTGCCAGCAGTTACGACCTAGCGGGATTGAACACCGGGGAGCTGTTTTTT. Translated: CASSYDLAGLNTGELFF.

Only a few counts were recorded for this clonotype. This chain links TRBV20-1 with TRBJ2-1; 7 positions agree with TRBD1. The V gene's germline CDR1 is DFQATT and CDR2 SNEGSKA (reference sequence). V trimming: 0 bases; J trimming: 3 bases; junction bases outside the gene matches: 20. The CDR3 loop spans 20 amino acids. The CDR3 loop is CSARDRGGAGVHYYYNEQFF. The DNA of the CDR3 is TGCAGTGCTAGAGATCGAGGGGGCGCCGGGGTCCACTACTACTACAATGAGCAGTTCTTC.

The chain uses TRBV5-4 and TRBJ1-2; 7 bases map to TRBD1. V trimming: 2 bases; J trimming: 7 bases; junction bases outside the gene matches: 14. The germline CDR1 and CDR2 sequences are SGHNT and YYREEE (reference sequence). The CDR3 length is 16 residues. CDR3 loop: CASSLGQGVGISGYTF. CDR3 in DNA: TGTGCCAGCAGCTTAGGGCAGGGGGTTGGAATTAGTGGCTACACCTTC.

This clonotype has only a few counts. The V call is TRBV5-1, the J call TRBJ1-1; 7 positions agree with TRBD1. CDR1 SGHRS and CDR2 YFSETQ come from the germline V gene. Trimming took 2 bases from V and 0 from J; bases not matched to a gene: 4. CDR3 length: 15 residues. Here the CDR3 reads CASSFGTALNTEAFF. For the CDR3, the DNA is TGCGCCAGCAGCTTCGGGACAGCTTTGAACACTGAAGCTTTCTTT.

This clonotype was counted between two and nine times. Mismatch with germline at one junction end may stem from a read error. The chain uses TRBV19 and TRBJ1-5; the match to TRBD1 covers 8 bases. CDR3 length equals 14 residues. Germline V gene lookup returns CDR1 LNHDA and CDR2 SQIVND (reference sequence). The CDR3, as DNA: TGTGCTAGTAGCGGGGACAGGATAAATCAGCCCCAGCATTTT. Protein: CASSGDRINQPQHF.

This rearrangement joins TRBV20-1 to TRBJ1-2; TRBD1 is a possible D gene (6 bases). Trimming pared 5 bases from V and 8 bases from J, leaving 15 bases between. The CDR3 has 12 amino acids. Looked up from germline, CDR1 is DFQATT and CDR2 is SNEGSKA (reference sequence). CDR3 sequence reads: CSAGGRERGYTF. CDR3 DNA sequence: TGCAGTGCTGGGGGCAGGGAGCGAGGCTACACCTTC.

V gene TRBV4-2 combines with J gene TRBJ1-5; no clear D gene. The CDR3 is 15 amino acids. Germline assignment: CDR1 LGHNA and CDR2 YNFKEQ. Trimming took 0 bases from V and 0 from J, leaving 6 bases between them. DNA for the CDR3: TGTGCCAGCAGCCAAGACAGTTATAGCAATCAGCCCCAGCATTTT. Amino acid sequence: CASSQDSYSNQPQHF.

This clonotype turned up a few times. The CDR3 nucleotides read TGCAGTGCTGCCTATAACAATCAGCCCCAGCATTTT. As protein: CSAAYNNQPQHF. This chain connects TRBV20-1 to TRBJ1-5; D call uncertain. This CDR3 spans 12 amino acids. Trimming took 5 bases from V and 3 from J, leaving 8 bases between them. Germline V gives CDR1 DFQATT, CDR2 SNEGSKA (reference sequence).

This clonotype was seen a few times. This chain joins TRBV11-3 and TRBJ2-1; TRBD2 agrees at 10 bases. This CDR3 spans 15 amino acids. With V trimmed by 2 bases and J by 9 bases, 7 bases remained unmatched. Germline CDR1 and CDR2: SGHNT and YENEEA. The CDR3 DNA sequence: TGTGCCAGCAGCTTAAGCGGGACTAGCGTAGGTGAGCAGTTCTTC. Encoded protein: CASSLSGTSVGEQFF.

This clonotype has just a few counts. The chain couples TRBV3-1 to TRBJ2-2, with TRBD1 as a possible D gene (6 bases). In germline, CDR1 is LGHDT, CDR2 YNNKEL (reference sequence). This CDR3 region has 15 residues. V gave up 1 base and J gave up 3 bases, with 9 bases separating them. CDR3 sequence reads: CASSQGTAHTGELFF. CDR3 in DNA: TGTGCCAGCAGCCAAGGGACAGCCCACACCGGGGAGCTGTTTTTT. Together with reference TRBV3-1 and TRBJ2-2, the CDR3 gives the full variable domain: DTAVSQTPKYLVTQMGNDKSIKCEQNLGHDTMYWYKQDSKKFLKIMFSYNNKELIINETVPNRFSPKSPDKAHLNLHINSLELGDSAVYFCASSQGTAHTGELFFGEGSRLTVL.

CDR3 bases: TGTGCCAGCAGTGAAATCGTCTCGCCCGGGGCGCAGTTCTTC. This encodes CASSEIVSPGAQFF. The rearrangement links TRBV6-1 to TRBJ2-1; the D call may be TRBD1 or TRBD2 (5 bases each). CDR3 length equals 14 residues. V lost 2 bases, J lost 12 bases, and 17 bases lay in between. Germline V gene lookup returns CDR1 MNHNS and CDR2 SASEGT.

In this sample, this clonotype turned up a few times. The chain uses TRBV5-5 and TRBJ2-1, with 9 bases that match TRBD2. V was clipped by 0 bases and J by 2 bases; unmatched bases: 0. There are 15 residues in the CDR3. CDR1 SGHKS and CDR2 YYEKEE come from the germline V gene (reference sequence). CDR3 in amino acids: CASSLGLAAYNEQFF. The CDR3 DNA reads TGTGCCAGCAGCTTGGGACTAGCGGCCTACAATGAGCAGTTCTTC.

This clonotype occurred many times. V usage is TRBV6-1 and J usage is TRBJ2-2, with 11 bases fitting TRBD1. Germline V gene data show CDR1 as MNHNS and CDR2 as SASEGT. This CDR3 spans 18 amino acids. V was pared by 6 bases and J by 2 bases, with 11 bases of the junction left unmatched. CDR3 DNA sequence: TGTGCCAGCAGGAACCGGGACAGGGGGTTTCAAAACACCGGGGAGCTGTTTTTT. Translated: CASRNRDRGFQNTGELFF.

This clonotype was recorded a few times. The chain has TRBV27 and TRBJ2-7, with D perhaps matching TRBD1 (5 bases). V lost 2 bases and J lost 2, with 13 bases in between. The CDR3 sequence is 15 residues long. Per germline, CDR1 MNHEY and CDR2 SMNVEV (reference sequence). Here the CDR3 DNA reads TGTGCCAGCAGTTTAGGTCAGGGAAAAACCTACGAGCAGTACTTC. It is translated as CASSLGQGKTYEQYF.

Here the CDR3 reads CASSDGSDTDTQYF. DNA of the CDR3: TGTGCCAGCAGTGATGGCAGTGACACAGATACGCAGTATTTT. V usage is TRBV6-1 and J usage is TRBJ2-3; no firm D call. The CDR3 loop spans 14 amino acids. The germline V gene has CDR1 MNHNS and CDR2 SASEGT. V gave up 3 bases and J gave up 2 bases, with 9 bases separating them.

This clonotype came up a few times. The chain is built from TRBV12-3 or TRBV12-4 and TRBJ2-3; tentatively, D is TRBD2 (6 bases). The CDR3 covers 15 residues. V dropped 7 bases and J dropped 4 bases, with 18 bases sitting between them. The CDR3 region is CASTRRVSGADTQYF. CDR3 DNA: TGTGCCAGCACCCGGAGGGTTTCTGGAGCAGATACGCAGTATTTT.

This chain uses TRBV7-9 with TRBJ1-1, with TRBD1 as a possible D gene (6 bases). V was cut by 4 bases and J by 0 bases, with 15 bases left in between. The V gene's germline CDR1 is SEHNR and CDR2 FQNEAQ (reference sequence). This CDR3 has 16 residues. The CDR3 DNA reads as TGTGCCAGCAGCTCCCCCAGGGGCCGTATGAACACTGAAGCTTTCTTT. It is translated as CASSSPRGRMNTEAFF. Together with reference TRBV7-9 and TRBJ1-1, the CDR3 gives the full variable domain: DTGVSQNPRHKITKRGQNVTFRCDPISEHNRLYWYRQTLGQGPEFLTYFQNEAQLEKSRLLSDRFSAERPKGSFSTLEIQRTEQGDSAMYLCASSSPRGRMNTEAFFGQGTRLTVV.

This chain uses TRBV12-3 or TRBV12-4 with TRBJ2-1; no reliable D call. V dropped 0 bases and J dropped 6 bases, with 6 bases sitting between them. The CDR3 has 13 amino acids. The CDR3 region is CASSLADLNEQFF. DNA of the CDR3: TGTGCCAGCAGTTTAGCAGACCTCAATGAGCAGTTCTTC.

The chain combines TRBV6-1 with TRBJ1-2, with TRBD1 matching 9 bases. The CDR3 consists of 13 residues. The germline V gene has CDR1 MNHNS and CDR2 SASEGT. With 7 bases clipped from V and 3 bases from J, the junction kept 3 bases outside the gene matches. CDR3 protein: CASTRDRDYGYTF. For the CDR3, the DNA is TGTGCCAGCACCCGGGACAGGGACTATGGCTACACCTTC.

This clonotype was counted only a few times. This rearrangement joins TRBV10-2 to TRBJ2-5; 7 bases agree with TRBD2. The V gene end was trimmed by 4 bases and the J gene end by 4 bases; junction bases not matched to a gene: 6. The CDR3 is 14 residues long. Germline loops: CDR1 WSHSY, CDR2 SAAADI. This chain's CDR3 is CASSVGGSGETQYF. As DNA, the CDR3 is TGCGCCAGCAGTGTAGGCGGGAGCGGAGAGACCCAGTACTTC.

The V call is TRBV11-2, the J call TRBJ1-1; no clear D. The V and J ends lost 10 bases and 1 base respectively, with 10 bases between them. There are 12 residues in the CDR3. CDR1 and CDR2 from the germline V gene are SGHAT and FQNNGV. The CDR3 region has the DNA TGTGCCACCAGGCAACCGAACACTGAAGCTTTCTTT. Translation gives CATRQPNTEAFF. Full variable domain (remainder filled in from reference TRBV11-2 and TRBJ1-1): EAGVAQSPRYKIIEKRQSVAFWCNPISGHATLYWYQQILGQGPKLLIQFQNNGVVDDSQLPKDRFSAERLKGVDSTLKIQPAKLEDSAVYLCATRQPNTEAFFGQGTRLTVV.

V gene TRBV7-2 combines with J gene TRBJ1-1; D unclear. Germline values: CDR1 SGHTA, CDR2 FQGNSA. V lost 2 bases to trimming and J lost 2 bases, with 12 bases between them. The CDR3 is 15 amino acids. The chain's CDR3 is CASSLTAVTNTEAFF. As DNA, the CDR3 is TGTGCCAGCAGCTTAACGGCAGTCACTAACACTGAAGCTTTCTTT.

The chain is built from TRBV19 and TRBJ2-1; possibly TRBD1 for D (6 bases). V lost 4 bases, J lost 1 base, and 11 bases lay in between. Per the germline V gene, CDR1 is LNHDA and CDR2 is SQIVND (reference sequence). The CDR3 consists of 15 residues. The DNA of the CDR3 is TGTGCCAGTAGTAAGGGGCAGGGGTCCTACAATGAGCAGTTCTTC. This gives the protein CASSKGQGSYNEQFF. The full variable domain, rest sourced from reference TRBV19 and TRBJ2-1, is DGGITQSPKYLFRKEGQNVTLSCEQNLNHDAMYWYRQDPGQGLRLIYYSQIVNDFQKGDIAEGYSVSREKKESFPLTVTSAQKNPTAFYLCASSKGQGSYNEQFFGPGTRLTVL.

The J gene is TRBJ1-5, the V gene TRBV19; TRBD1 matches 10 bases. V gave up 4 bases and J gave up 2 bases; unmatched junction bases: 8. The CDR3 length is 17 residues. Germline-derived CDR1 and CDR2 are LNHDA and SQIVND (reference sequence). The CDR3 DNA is TGTGCCAGTAGTACTGGACAGGGGGGAATCGGCAATCAGCCCCAGCATTTT. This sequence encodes CASSTGQGGIGNQPQHF.

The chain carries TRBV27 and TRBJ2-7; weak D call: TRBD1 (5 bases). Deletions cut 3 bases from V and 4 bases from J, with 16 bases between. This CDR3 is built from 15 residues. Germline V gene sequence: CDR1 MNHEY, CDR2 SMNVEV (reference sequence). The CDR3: CASSFYGQGAYEQYF. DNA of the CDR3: TGTGCCAGCAGTTTTTACGGACAAGGGGCGTACGAGCAGTACTTC.

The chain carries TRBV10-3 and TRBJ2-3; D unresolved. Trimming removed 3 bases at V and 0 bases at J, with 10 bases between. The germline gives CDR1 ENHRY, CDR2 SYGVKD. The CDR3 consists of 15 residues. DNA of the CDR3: TGTGCCATCAGTGAAGGGCTAGGGAGCACAGATACGCAGTATTTT. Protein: CAISEGLGSTDTQYF.

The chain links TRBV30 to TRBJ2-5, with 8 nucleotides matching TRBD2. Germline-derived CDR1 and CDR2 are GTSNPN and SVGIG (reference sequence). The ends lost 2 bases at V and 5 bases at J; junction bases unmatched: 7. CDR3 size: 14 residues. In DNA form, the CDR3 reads TGTGCCTGGAGTATACATAGCGGGATTGAGACCCAGTACTTC. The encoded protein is CAWSIHSGIETQYF.